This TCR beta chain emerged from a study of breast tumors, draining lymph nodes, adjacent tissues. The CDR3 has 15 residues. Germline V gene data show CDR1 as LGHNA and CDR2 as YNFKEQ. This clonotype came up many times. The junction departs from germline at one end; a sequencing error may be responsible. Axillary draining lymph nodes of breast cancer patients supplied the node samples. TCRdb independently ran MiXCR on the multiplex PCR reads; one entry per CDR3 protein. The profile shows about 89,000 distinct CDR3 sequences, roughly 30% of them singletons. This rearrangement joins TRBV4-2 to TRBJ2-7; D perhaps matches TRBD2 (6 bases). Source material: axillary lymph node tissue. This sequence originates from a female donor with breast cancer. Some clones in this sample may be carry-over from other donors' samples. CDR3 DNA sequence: TGTACCAGCAGCCAAGATCTGGGAGGACACGGGGAGCAGTACTTC. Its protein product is CTSSQDLGGHGEQYF.